This TCR beta chain was retrieved from a study of early T cells in non-severe SARS-CoV-2 infection. For the study at large: The authors sequenced bulk RNA from unsorted whole blood, leaving chains unpaired.

In TCRdb, the 5' RACE reads were re-called with MiXCR into one record per CDR3 protein. The profile covers tens of thousands of distinct CDR3 sequences, with about 7.6% appearing a single time and more than 9% taken by the ten largest. The trim removed 0 bases at V and 0 bases at J, leaving 1 base unmatched. The CDR3 runs to 15 residues. Germline V gives CDR1 SGHTA, CDR2 FQGTGA. This clonotype was seen more than once but under ten times. This sequence originates from an adult who was a healthcare worker with PCR-confirmed SARS-CoV-2 infection or an uninfected control (not recorded which). This chain links TRBV7-3 with TRBJ2-5; 7 nucleotides match TRBD2. Specimen: whole blood, collected at baseline. Written as DNA, the CDR3 is TGTGCCAGCAGCTTAACCGGGACTAACCAAGAGACCCAGTACTTC. Protein product: CASSLTGTNQETQYF.